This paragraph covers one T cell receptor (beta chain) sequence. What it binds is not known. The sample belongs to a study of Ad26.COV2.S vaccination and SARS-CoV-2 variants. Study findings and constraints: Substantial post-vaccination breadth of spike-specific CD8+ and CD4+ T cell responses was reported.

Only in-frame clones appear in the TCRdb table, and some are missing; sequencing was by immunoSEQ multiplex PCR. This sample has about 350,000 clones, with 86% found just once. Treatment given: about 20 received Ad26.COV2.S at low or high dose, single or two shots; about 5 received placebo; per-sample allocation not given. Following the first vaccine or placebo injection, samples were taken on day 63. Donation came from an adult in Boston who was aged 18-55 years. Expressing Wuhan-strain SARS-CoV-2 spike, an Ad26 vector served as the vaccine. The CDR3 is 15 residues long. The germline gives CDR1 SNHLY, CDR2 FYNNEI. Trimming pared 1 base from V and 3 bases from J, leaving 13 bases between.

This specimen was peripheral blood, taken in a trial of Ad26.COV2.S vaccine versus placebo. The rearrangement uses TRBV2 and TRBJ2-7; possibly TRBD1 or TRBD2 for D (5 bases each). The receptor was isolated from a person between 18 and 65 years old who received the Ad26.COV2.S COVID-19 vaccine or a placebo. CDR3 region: CASSEESGPIYEQYF. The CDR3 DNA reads TGTGCCAGCAGTGAAGAATCGGGACCTATCTACGAGCAGTACTTC.